One sample yielded the 30 T cell receptor beta chains listed below, sequenced in a study of T cell repertoires and HLA-DP antigens. Generated by immunoSEQ multiplex PCR, the TCRdb table keeps only in-frame clones and is missing some. The sample has 90,000 to 130,000 clones; almost 95% are singletons. These receptors' antigens are unknown. Material for sequencing was CD4+ T cells from PBMCs. The receptors come from a young woman in good health and CMV-seronegative.

V is TRBV7-9 and J is TRBJ1-1; D may be TRBD1 (5 bases). Germline CDR1 reads SEHNR; CDR2 reads FQNEAQ (reference sequence). The V gene lost 3 bases and the J gene lost 1 base, with 12 bases spanning the gap. The CDR3 runs 15 residues. Written as DNA, the CDR3 is TGTGCCAGCAGCTTGTCGGGGGGTCGGAACACTGAAGCTTTCTTT. Amino acid sequence: CASSLSGGRNTEAFF.

The genes are TRBV28 and TRBJ2-6; 8 nucleotides agree with TRBD1. This CDR3 comprises 13 residues. In germline, CDR1 is MDHEN, CDR2 SYDVKM. The V segment lost 4 bases and the J segment 15 bases; nucleotides outside the gene matches: 8. The CDR3 here is CASSSTGVPPLTF. CDR3 DNA sequence: TGTGCCAGCAGTTCGACAGGGGTTCCTCCCCTGACTTTC.

Here the CDR3 DNA reads TGTGCCAGCAGTTACAGCTCCGGGAATGAAAAACTGTTTTTT. This translates into CASSYSSGNEKLFF. The chain is built from TRBV28 and TRBJ1-4; D call uncertain. The V gene lost 4 bases and the J gene lost 5 bases, with 11 bases spanning the gap. The CDR3 length is 14 residues. The germline gives CDR1 MDHEN, CDR2 SYDVKM.

The chain links TRBV18 to TRBJ1-3; D gene uncertain. Trimming stripped 3 bases from V and 0 bases from J, with 9 bases between. Germline CDR1 KGHSH, CDR2 LQKENI. The CDR3 is made up of 15 amino acids. The CDR3 DNA is TGTGCCAGCTCACCGACATCGAGCTCTGGAAACACCATATATTTT. It encodes CASSPTSSSGNTIYF.

The chain recombines TRBV28 with TRBJ2-7; 8 positions match TRBD1. J lost 3 bases, V lost 7 bases, and 11 bases had no gene match. Germline-derived CDR1 and CDR2 are MDHEN and SYDVKM. The CDR3 has 15 amino acids. CDR3 nucleotides: TGTGCCAGCACCCGAGGAGCAGGGGGCGTCTACGAGCAGTACGTC. Translation: CASTRGAGGVYEQYV.

V usage is TRBV29-1 and J usage is TRBJ2-3; 8 bases are a match to TRBD2. In germline, CDR1 is SQVTM, CDR2 ANQGSEA. With V trimmed by 5 bases and J by 6 bases, 10 bases remained unmatched. The length of the CDR3 is 14 residues. CDR3 region: CSVKDGRGRDTQYF. In nucleotides, the CDR3 is TGCAGCGTTAAGGACGGGAGGGGCAGGGATACGCAGTATTTT.

This sequence joins TRBV14 and TRBJ2-2, with 7 bases identical to TRBD2. Germline V gives CDR1 SGHDN, CDR2 FVKESK. V shed 1 base and J 3 bases; nucleotides not matched to a gene: 2. The CDR3 consists of 15 residues. The chain's CDR3 is CASSQGRGYTGELFF. CDR3 nucleotide sequence: TGTGCCAGCAGCCAAGGGCGGGGGTACACCGGGGAGCTGTTTTTT.

The chain recombines TRBV7-2 with TRBJ1-1; 7 nucleotides line up with TRBD1. CDR1 SGHTA and CDR2 FQGNSA come from the germline V gene. There are 13 residues in the CDR3. V lost 5 bases, J lost 9 bases, and 9 bases stayed unmatched. CDR3 nucleotide sequence: TGTGCCAGCAGCCAGGGGGGCGCGGTGAAAGCTTTCTTT. Its protein product is CASSQGGAVKAFF.

The genes are TRBV28 and TRBJ1-5; D is unclear. CDR3 length equals 11 residues. Germline assignment: CDR1 MDHEN and CDR2 SYDVKM. V lost 6 bases and J 1 base, leaving 1 base between the germline ends. The CDR3 is CASRSNQPQHF. CDR3 coding DNA: TGTGCCAGCAGGAGCAATCAGCCCCAGCATTTT.

This rearrangement joins TRBV27 to TRBJ2-7; 10 bases map to TRBD2. The germline V gene encodes CDR1 MNHEY and CDR2 SMNVEV (reference sequence). This CDR3 has 15 residues. The junction had 4 bases not matched to a gene; V was cut back by 3 bases and J by 2 bases. CDR3 loop: CASSFEAGGPYEQYF. The CDR3 DNA sequence: TGTGCCAGCAGTTTCGAAGCGGGAGGGCCCTACGAGCAGTACTTC.

The gene calls are TRBV7-3 and TRBJ2-3; 9 nucleotides agree with TRBD1. The CDR3 consists of 16 residues. The J segment lost 4 bases and the V segment lost 0 bases, leaving 5 bases of the junction unmatched. The germline V gene encodes CDR1 SGHTA and CDR2 FQGTGA. The CDR3 loop is CASSLTATGGADTQYF. DNA for the CDR3: TGTGCCAGCAGCTTAACCGCGACAGGGGGGGCAGATACGCAGTATTTT.

The J gene is TRBJ2-7, the V gene TRBV29-1; 10 positions match TRBD2. Looked up from germline, CDR1 is SQVTM and CDR2 is ANQGSEA. The CDR3 covers 15 residues. The junction had 8 bases not matched to a gene; V was cut back by 6 bases and J by 0 bases. The CDR3 nucleotides read TGCAGCGTCAAGAGAATAGCGGGAGGCTCCTACGAGCAGTACTTC. It is translated as CSVKRIAGGSYEQYF.

The CDR3 nucleotides read TGCAAAGTACGACCGGGGACTGAAGCTTTCTTT. Protein sequence: CKVRPGTEAFF. This sequence joins TRBV20-1 and TRBJ1-1; the D is unclear. The CDR3 contains 11 residues. Germline V gives CDR1 DFQATT, CDR2 SNEGSKA (reference sequence).

The chain has TRBV29-1 and TRBJ1-1; D call uncertain. V lost 3 bases and J 1 base, leaving 9 bases between the germline ends. The germline CDR1 and CDR2 sequences are SQVTM and ANQGSEA. The CDR3 contains 13 residues. The CDR3 DNA follows: TGCAGCGTTGACTGGCAGCCGAACACTGAAGCTTTCTTT. Protein: CSVDWQPNTEAFF. The whole variable domain, remainder taken from reference TRBV29-1 and TRBJ1-1, is SAVISQKPSRDICQRGTSLTIQCQVDSQVTMMFWYRQQPGQSLTLIATANQGSEATYESGFVIDKFPISRPNLTFSTLTVSNMSPEDSSIYLCSVDWQPNTEAFFGQGTRLTVV.

The V call is TRBV23-1, the J call TRBJ2-7; D might be TRBD1 or TRBD2, each matching 7 bases. TRBV23-1 is an ORF, with its function uncertain. The V end was cut by 2 bases, the J end by 0 bases, with 14 bases between. The CDR3 has 16 amino acids. In DNA, the CDR3 is TGCGCCAGCAGTCAAGGGGGAGGGGGCACCTCCTACGAGCAGTACGTC. It translates to CASSQGGGGTSYEQYV.

V usage is TRBV5-1 and J usage is TRBJ2-5; TRBD2 matches 10 bases. This CDR3 has 16 amino acids. V lost 7 bases and J lost 5; bases outside the gene matches: 14. The germline V gene has CDR1 SGHRS and CDR2 YFSETQ. The CDR3 region is CASGRGELAGAETQYF. The CDR3 bases are TGCGCCAGCGGCCGAGGGGAGCTAGCGGGAGCCGAGACCCAGTACTTC. Supplemented by reference TRBV5-1 and TRBJ2-5, the full variable domain reads KAGVTQTPRYLIKTRGQQVTLSCSPISGHRSVSWYQQTPGQGLQFLFEYFSETQRNKGNFPGRFSGRQFSNSRSEMNVSTLELGDSALYLCASGRGELAGAETQYFGPGTRLLVL.

The J gene is TRBJ2-5, the V gene TRBV4-2, with TRBD2 matching 11 bases. V trimming: 4 bases; J trimming: 7 bases; junction bases outside the gene matches: 8. The CDR3 totals 15 residues. Germline CDR1 LGHNA, CDR2 YNFKEQ. Here the CDR3 DNA reads TGTGCCAGCAGCCCGCCCGGGACTAGCGGAGCGACCCAGTACTTC. Protein product: CASSPPGTSGATQYF.

Only one count was recorded for this clone. The chain joins TRBV27 to TRBJ1-2, with 7 bases fitting TRBD1. V was clipped by 6 bases and J by 4 bases; unmatched bases: 11. The CDR3 covers 15 residues. Germline V gene data show CDR1 as MNHEY and CDR2 as SMNVEV (reference sequence). The DNA for the CDR3 is TGTGCCAGCAGCTCCCCCTACAGGGGAGGCTATGGCTACACCTTC. This sequence encodes CASSSPYRGGYGYTF.

This chain's CDR3 is CASSYSTGDFEQYV. CDR3 DNA sequence: TGTGCCAGCAGTTATTCGACAGGGGATTTCGAGCAGTACGTC. V gene TRBV6-6 combines with J gene TRBJ2-7; 8 nucleotides line up with TRBD1. There are 14 residues in the CDR3. V gave up 3 bases and J gave up 6 bases; unmatched junction bases: 7. The germline CDR1 and CDR2 sequences are MNHNY and SVGAGI (reference sequence).

V gene TRBV27 combines with J gene TRBJ2-5; D not certain. The last part of the DNA fits TRBJ2-7 better; the J call may be wrong. Germline-derived CDR1 and CDR2 are MNHEY and SMNVEV (reference sequence). The CDR3 is made up of 15 amino acids. The CDR3 nucleotides are TGTGCCAGCAGCTCCCCGCTACGGGTCTCCTACGAGCAGTACTTC. Protein: CASSSPLRVSYEQYF.

A few counts support this clone. The chain uses TRBV7-9 and TRBJ1-2; D unresolved. The CDR3 runs 18 residues. Trimming took off 6 bases at V and 0 bases at J, with 23 bases between the two ends. The germline CDR1 and CDR2 sequences are SEHNR and FQNEAQ (reference sequence). CDR3 loop: CASRAKRRLELPNYGYTF. Here the CDR3 DNA reads TGTGCCAGCAGAGCTAAACGGAGACTAGAGCTTCCTAACTATGGCTACACCTTC.

This sequence joins TRBV5-4 and TRBJ2-1; 7 bases are shared with TRBD2. J was trimmed by 9 bases and V by 3 bases; bases with no gene match: 9. Germline-derived CDR1 and CDR2 are SGHNT and YYREEE (reference sequence). The CDR3 contains 14 residues. CDR3 nucleotides: TGTGCCAGCAGCTCGGGGGGACCCCGGGGTGAGCAGTTCTTC. Translating it yields CASSSGGPRGEQFF.

This clone was counted once. The chain combines TRBV5-5 with TRBJ2-7; D may be TRBD2 (5 bases). CDR3 size: 12 residues. Germline V gene lookup returns CDR1 SGHKS and CDR2 YYEKEE (reference sequence). V shed 4 bases and J shed 7 bases, with 12 bases lying between them. The CDR3 nucleotides are TGTGCCAGCAGCCCGTCTCCGGGGGAGCAGTACTTC. It is translated as CASSPSPGEQYF. Looking up the rest from reference TRBV5-5 and TRBJ2-7 gives the full variable domain: DAGVTQSPTHLIKTRGQQVTLRCSPISGHKSVSWYQQVLGQGPQFIFQYYEKEERGRGNFPDRFSARQFPNYSSELNVNALLLGDSALYLCASSPSPGEQYFGPGTRLTVT.

The chain joins TRBV7-3 to TRBJ2-3, with D possibly matching TRBD2 (6 bases). V dropped 4 bases and J dropped 1 base, with 21 bases sitting between them. CDR3 length: 18 amino acids. Germline CDR1 and CDR2: SGHTA and FQGTGA. The CDR3 region is CASSSPFERAAGTDTQYF. The CDR3 bases are TGTGCCAGCAGCTCCCCCTTCGAGCGGGCGGCCGGCACAGATACGCAGTATTTT.

This clone was counted a single time. This chain joins TRBV28 and TRBJ2-7; possibly TRBD2 for D (6 bases). The CDR3 covers 15 residues. Trimming took 7 bases from V and 3 from J, leaving 19 bases between them. Germline CDR1 reads MDHEN; CDR2 reads SYDVKM. CDR3 sequence: CASTPSLPGVYEQYV. CDR3 in DNA: TGTGCCAGCACCCCTTCCCTCCCGGGGGTCTACGAGCAGTACGTC.

The chain joins TRBV6-6 to TRBJ2-2; no definite D call. This CDR3 comprises 16 residues. Germline CDR1 reads MNHNY; CDR2 reads SVGAGI (reference sequence). Trimming pared 2 bases from V and 1 base from J, leaving 11 bases between. CDR3 in DNA: TGTGCCAGCAGTTACGGCCGGACCCAGAACACCGGGGAGCTGTTTTTT. Amino acid sequence: CASSYGRTQNTGELFF.

V and J are TRBV7-2 and TRBJ2-5; 7 bases agree with TRBD2. The germline V gene encodes CDR1 SGHTA and CDR2 FQGNSA. The CDR3 runs to 14 residues. With 4 bases clipped from V and 2 bases from J, the junction kept 4 bases outside the gene matches. The CDR3 nucleotides are TGTGCCAGCAGCTCGTGGCGGGGGCAAGAGACCCAGTACTTC. Protein product: CASSSWRGQETQYF.

This clone was seen once. The rearrangement joins TRBV18 to TRBJ1-1; 7 bases fit TRBD1. Germline V gene lookup returns CDR1 KGHSH and CDR2 LQKENI. Trimming cost V 1 base and J 3 bases; bases outside gene matches: 2. CDR3 size: 14 residues. The CDR3 DNA follows: TGTGCCAGCTCACCACGACAGGGCTACACTGAAGCTTTCTTT. Its protein product is CASSPRQGYTEAFF.

The chain recombines TRBV5-1 with TRBJ2-2; D is perhaps TRBD2 (5 bases). V gave up 4 bases and J gave up 6 bases, with 10 bases separating them. Germline V gene data show CDR1 as SGHRS and CDR2 as YFSETQ. This CDR3 comprises 13 residues. The CDR3 coding sequence is TGCGCCAGCAGCCGGGGTTACGCCGGGGAGCTGTTTTTT. This sequence encodes CASSRGYAGELFF.

The chain couples TRBV7-9 to TRBJ2-7, with D possibly called TRBD1 or TRBD2 (6 bases each). V was pared by 8 bases and J by 3 bases, with 17 bases between. The CDR3 consists of 14 residues. CDR1 is SEHNR, CDR2 FQNEAQ, per germline (reference sequence). CDR3 sequence (DNA): TGTGCCAGCGTCCTGGGGGGCGCCTACTACGAGCAGTACTTC. It specifies CASVLGGAYYEQYF.